This T cell receptor beta chain was captured by sequencing in a study of T cells after posttransplantation cyclophosphamide listed by TCRdb under 2016. About the full investigation: Using TRB sequencing, the study followed how the T cell repertoire reconstituted after myeloablative bone marrow transplantation in which posttransplantation cyclophosphamide served as GVHD prophylaxis. Samples from some 32 PTCy-treated patients and 15 to 20 related bone marrow donors of those patients were subjected to antigen receptor sequencing. Blood from all 35 or so PTCy patients who had 1-year posttransplant specimens underwent TRB sequencing. In 3 patients, up to about 3 additional blood samples taken between 2 and 5.2 years after transplant also underwent TRB sequencing, as did pretransplant blood from several patients. TRA and TRB clonality were tightly correlated in several samples, so subsequent TCR analyses focused on TRB only. Public TRB sequences were checked against a database of over 3,500 sequences associated with responses to pathogens, tumor antigens, self-antigens and alloantigens.

The germline V gene specifies MDHEN as CDR1 and SYDVKM as CDR2. After removal of 0 bases from V and 3 bases from J, the junction retains 0 bases not matched to a gene. The cysteine opens and the phenylalanine closes a CDR3 of 16 amino acids. Of the read, only the CDR3 DNA is kept; its 48 bases are in frame from base 1. The sample holds many counts of this clone. It has no known antigen specificity. Qualities for individual bases were not recorded, and no much larger clone is one base off. Results and caveats for the whole study, not just this receptor: Donor-recipient similarity was low at 1-2 months but increased during the first year, and donor CD8+ memory clones often dominated later blood repertoires. Across approximately 41 patients, TRB clonality was highly associated with recipient CMV seropositivity and CMV reactivation, and PTCy diversity was similar to diversity in CNI/methotrexate controls. The TRB repertoires of T cells infiltrating skin or the GI tract showed only limited overlap with the TRB repertoires found in blood.

TRB sequencing used genomic DNA with the immunoSEQ assay at survey resolution or the hsTCRB kit. The source study handled its data this way. The immunoSEQ software handled initial read processing, and the LymphoSeq R package was used for repertoire analyses. Clonality was calculated as 1 minus normalized Shannon entropy, and the Gini coefficient was also calculated for each TRB dataset. Phenotypes of unsorted samples were inferred by mapping TRB sequences from sorted subsets of the recipient or donor onto unsorted samples of the same recipient. TCRdb limited this immuneACCESS table to in-frame rearrangements with V and J called. A share of clones is missing; checked studies link under half to unresolved V genes, and the rest is unexplained. The V and J calls and clone size are taken from that table; D and trimming were inferred from the DNA. Across this sample, some 23,000 clones were tabulated and none appeared just once. The ten most abundant clones make up less than 5.5% of the sample.

On the day of marrow donation, related bone marrow donors gave peripheral blood samples. Mononuclear cells from peripheral blood and bone marrow were separated by Ficoll-Hypaque density centrifugation and then cryopreserved. This chain joins TRBV28 to TRBJ2-2, and TRBD1 aligns with 11 junction nucleotides. This sequence originates from a woman aged 45-60 years in good health, CMV-negative, and a related stem cell transplant donor. Sequencing input: PBMCs. Read as DNA, the sequence is TGTGCCAGCAGTTTATGGGACAGGGGGCACACCGGGGAGCTGTTTTTT. Translated, it gives CASSLWDRGHTGELFF.